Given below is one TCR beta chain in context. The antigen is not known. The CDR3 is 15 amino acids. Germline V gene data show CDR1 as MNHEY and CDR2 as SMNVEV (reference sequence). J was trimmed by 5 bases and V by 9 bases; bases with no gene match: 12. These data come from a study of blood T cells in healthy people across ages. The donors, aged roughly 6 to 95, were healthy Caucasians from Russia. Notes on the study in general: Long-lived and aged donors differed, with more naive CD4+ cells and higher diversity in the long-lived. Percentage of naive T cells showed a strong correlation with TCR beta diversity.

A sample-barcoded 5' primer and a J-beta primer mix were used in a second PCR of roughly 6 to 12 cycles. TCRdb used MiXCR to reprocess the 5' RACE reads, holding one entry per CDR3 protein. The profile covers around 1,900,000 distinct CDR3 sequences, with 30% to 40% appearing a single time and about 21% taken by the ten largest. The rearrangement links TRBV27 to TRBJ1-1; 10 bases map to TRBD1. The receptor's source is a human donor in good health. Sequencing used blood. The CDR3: CASPGKGQGRTEAFF. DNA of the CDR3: TGTGCCAGTCCCGGGAAGGGACAGGGGAGGACTGAAGCTTTCTTT.